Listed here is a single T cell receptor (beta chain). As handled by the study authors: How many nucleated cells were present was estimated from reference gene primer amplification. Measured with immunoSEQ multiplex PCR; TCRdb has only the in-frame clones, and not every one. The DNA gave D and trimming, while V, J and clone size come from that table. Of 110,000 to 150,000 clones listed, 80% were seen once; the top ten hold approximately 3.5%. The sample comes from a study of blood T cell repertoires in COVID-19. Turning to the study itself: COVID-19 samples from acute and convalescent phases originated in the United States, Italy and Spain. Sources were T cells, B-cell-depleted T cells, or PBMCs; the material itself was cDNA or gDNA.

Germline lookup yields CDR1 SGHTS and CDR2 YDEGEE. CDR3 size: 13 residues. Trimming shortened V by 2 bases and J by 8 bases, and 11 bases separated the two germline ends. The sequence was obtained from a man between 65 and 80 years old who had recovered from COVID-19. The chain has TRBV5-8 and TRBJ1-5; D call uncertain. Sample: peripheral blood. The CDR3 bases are TGTGCCAGCAGCTTTGAGGTGGTCGAGCCCCAGCATTTT. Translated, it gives CASSFEVVEPQHF.